Listed below are T cell receptor beta chains from one sample, sequenced in a study of identical twins. TCRdb called the 5' RACE reads again in MiXCR, with one record for every CDR3 protein. The table lists more than 650,000 distinct CDR3 sequences, approximately 6.1% of them singletons. The sequencing input was naive T cells sorted from blood. Receptors originate from a man younger than 35 in good health. Each CDR3 is given with its conserved first and last residue. The order of the fields is D gene, V gene, clone size, J gene, CDR3 protein, CDR3 DNA. The D gene is left open where the match is weak. The listing skips clone size in some rows; elsewhere it reads once, few, many or a size class.

d_gene: NA; v_gene: TRBV20-1; abundance: many; j_gene: TRBJ1-5; CDR3aa: CSARDSQGTSNQPQHF; CDR3nt: TGCAGTGCTAGAGATAGCCAGGGAACGAGCAATCAGCCCCAGCATTTT
d_gene: NA; v_gene: TRBV12-3/TRBV12-4; abundance: few; j_gene: TRBJ2-5; CDR3aa: CAISGIGETQYF; CDR3nt: TGTGCCATCAGCGGTATTGGAGAGACCCAGTACTTC
d_gene: TRBD1; v_gene: TRBV29-1; abundance: NA; j_gene: TRBJ2-1; CDR3aa: CSVQNGQGLLVNEQFF; CDR3nt: TGCAGCGTCCAAAACGGACAGGGCTTACTAGTCAATGAGCAGTTCTTC
d_gene: NA; v_gene: TRBV12-3/TRBV12-4; abundance: many; j_gene: TRBJ2-3; CDR3aa: CASSETGTLSTDTQYF; CDR3nt: TGTGCCAGCAGCGAAACCGGGACGTTAAGCACAGATACGCAGTATTTT
d_gene: NA; v_gene: TRBV29-1; abundance: many; j_gene: TRBJ2-1; CDR3aa: CSVRARDEQFF; CDR3nt: TGCAGCGTTCGCGCCCGAGATGAGCAGTTCTTC
d_gene: NA; v_gene: TRBV7-2; abundance: many; j_gene: TRBJ2-5; CDR3aa: CASSLGLVETQYF; CDR3nt: TGTGCCAGCAGCTTAGGGCTTGTGGAGACCCAGTACTTC
d_gene: TRBD1; v_gene: TRBV20-1; abundance: NA; j_gene: TRBJ1-6; CDR3aa: CSARDVRGQTSPLHF; CDR3nt: TGCAGTGCTAGAGATGTTAGGGGACAGACTTCACCCCTCCACTTT
d_gene: NA; v_gene: TRBV6-2/TRBV6-3; abundance: NA; j_gene: TRBJ1-5; CDR3aa: CASSYSIGEGSWNQPQHF; CDR3nt: TGTGCCAGCAGTTACTCGATCGGAGAGGGGTCATGGAATCAGCCCCAGCATTTT
d_gene: TRBD1; v_gene: TRBV15; abundance: NA; j_gene: TRBJ1-2; CDR3aa: CATSRGGGLYGYTF; CDR3nt: TGTGCCACCAGCAGAGGAGGGGGCCTTTATGGCTACACCTTC
d_gene: NA; v_gene: TRBV5-6; abundance: many; j_gene: TRBJ2-5; CDR3aa: CASSDPGRRQETQYF; CDR3nt: TGTGCCAGCAGCGATCCGGGACGCCGTCAAGAGACCCAGTACTTC